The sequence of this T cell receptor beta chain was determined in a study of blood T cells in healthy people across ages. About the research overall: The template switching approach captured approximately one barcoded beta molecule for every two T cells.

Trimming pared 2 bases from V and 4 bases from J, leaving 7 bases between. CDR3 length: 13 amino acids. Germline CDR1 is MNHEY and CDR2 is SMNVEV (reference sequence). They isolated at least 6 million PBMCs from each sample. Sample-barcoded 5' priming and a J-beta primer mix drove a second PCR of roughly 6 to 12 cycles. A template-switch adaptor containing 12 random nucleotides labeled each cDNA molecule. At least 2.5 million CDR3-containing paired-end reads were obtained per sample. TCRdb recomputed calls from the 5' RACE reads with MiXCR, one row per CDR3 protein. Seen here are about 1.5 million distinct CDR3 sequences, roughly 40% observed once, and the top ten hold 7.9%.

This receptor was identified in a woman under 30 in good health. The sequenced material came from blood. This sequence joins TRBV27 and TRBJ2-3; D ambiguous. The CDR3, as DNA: TGTGCCAGCAGTTTAGAGTACCCAGATACGCAGTATTTT. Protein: CASSLEYPDTQYF.